This T cell receptor beta chain was documented in a study of regulatory T cells in long-lasting Graves disease. Overall study results and limits: Persistent disease preferred TRBV28, TRBJ1-2 and TRBJ2-5; new disease, TRBV20-1 and TRBJ2-1.

This clonotype occurred many times. Its antigen is unidentified. The CDR3 length is 16 residues. V was cut by 3 bases and J by 2 bases, with 16 bases left in between. Researchers made TCR beta libraries by using iRepertoire HTBI primers and running Arm-PCR on CDR3 regions. TCRdb fed the multiplex PCR reads into MiXCR, producing one record per CDR3 protein. The data show over 650,000 distinct CDR3 sequences, about 32% seen once. As to time point: persistent/refractory GD, antithyroid drugs over 5 years with positive TRAb. PBMC RNA served as the TCR library source. The clonotype was recovered from a female donor with Graves disease. This chain connects TRBV12-3 or TRBV12-4 to TRBJ2-5; D is possibly TRBD1 (5 bases). Here the sequenced sample was peripheral blood mononuclear cells (PBMCs), taken when the disease was refractory, from a patient treated with antithyroid drugs. The CDR3 region has the DNA TGTGCCAGCAGTTTCACGTTCGACAGTCCGCAAGAGACCCAGTACTTC. Protein sequence: CASSFTFDSPQETQYF.